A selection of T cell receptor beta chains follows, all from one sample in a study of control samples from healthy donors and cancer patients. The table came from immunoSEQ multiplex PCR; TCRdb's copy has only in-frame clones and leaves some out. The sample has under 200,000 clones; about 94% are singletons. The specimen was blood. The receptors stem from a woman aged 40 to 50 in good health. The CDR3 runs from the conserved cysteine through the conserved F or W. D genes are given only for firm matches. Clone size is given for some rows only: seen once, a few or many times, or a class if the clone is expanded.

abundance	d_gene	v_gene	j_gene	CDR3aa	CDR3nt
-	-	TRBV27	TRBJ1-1	CASSLRRLNTEAFF	TGTGCCAGCAGTTTAAGACGGCTGAACACTGAAGCTTTCTTT
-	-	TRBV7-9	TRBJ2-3	CASSLLASLQNTDTQYF	TGTGCCAGCAGCTTATTGGCCTCGTTGCAGAACACAGATACGCAGTATTTT
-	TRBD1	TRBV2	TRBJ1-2	CASREGQIYGYTF	TGTGCCAGCAGGGAGGGACAGATCTATGGCTACACCTTC
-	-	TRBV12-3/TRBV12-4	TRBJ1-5	CASRHRSNQPQHF	TGTGCCAGCAGACATAGGAGCAATCAGCCCCAGCATTTT
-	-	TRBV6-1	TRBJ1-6	CASSEALLSPLHF	TGTGCCAGCAGTGAAGCGCTTCTTTCACCCCTCCACTTT
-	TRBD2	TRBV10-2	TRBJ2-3	CASRLSSGRGSDTQYF	TGCGCCAGCAGGTTGAGTAGCGGGAGAGGATCAGATACGCAGTATTTT
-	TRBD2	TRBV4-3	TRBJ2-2	CASSPGLAGNTGELFF	TGCGCCAGCAGCCCAGGACTAGCGGGGAACACCGGGGAGCTGTTTTTT
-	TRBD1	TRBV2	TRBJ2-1	CASSETWTGSGFF	TGTGCCAGCAGCGAAACCTGGACAGGGTCAGGGTTCTTC
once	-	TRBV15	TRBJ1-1	CATSRVGAQNTEAFF	TGTGCCACCAGCAGAGTCGGGGCCCAGAACACTGAAGCTTTCTTT
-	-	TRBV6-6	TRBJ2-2	CASMPRTNTGELFF	TGTGCCAGCATGCCCCGGACGAACACCGGGGAGCTGTTTTTT
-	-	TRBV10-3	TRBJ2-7	CAISTTAGAIYEQYF	TGTGCCATCAGCACCACGGCAGGGGCGATCTACGAGCAGTACTTC
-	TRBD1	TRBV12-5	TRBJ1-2	CASGTGQAYGYTF	TGTGCTAGTGGTACGGGACAGGCCTATGGCTACACCTTC
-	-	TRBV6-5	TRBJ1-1	CASSWGGRLTEAFF	TGTGCCAGCAGTTGGGGCGGGCGGTTGACTGAAGCTTTCTTT
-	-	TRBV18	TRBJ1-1	CASSPLQENTEAFF	TGTGCCAGCTCACCACTACAGGAGAACACTGAAGCTTTCTTT
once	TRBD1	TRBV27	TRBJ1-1	CASSFGQGYTEAFF	TGTGCCAGCAGTTTCGGACAGGGCTACACTGAAGCTTTCTTT
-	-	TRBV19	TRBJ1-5	CASSILQGGGYSNQPQHF	TGTGCCAGTAGTATATTACAAGGGGGGGGATATAGCAATCAGCCCCAGCATTTT
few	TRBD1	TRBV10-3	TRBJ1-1	CAISDPGQENTEAFF	TGTGCCATCAGTGATCCGGGACAGGAGAACACTGAAGCTTTCTTT
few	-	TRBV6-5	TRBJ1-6	CASSYSQQSGNSPLHF	TGTGCCAGCAGTTACTCGCAACAGAGTGGCAATTCACCCCTCCACTTT
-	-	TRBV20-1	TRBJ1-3	CSAGLRDPIYF	TGCAGTGCTGGACTCAGGGACCCCATATATTTT
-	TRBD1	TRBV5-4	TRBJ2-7	CASRRDTGGHEQYF	TGTGCCAGCAGAAGAGATACAGGGGGTCACGAGCAGTACTTC
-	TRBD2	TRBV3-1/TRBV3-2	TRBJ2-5	CASSQDWGGRETQYF	TGTGCCAGCAGCCAAGATTGGGGAGGGCGAGAGACCCAGTACTTC
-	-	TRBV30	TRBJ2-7	CAWSAGSYEQYF	TGTGCCTGGAGTGCAGGTTCCTACGAGCAGTACTTC
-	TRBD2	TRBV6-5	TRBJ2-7	CASSIAGGPTYEQYF	TGTGCCAGCAGTATAGCGGGAGGGCCGACCTACGAGCAGTACTTC
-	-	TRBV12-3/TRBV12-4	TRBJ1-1	CVARGGDNTEAFF	TGTGTCGCCCGGGGGGGAGATAACACTGAAGCTTTCTTT
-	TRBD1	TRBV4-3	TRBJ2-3	CASSHRDRSTDTQYF	TGCGCCAGCAGCCACCGGGACAGAAGCACAGATACGCAGTATTTT
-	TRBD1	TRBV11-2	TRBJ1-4	CASSLGTGGLVGEKLFF	TGTGCCAGCAGCTTAGGCACAGGGGGCCTCGTTGGTGAAAAACTGTTTTTT
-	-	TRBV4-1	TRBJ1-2	CASSRGQPSESYGYTF	TGCGCCAGCAGCCGAGGACAGCCATCAGAATCCTATGGCTACACCTTC
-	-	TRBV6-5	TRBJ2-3	CASRGPDWGKDTQYF	TGTGCCAGCAGGGGACCCGACTGGGGCAAGGATACGCAGTATTTT
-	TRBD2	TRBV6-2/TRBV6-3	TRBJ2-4	CASSASGLLAKNIQYF	TGTGCCAGCAGTGCTAGCGGATTACTAGCCAAAAACATTCAGTACTTC
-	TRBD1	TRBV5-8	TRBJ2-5	CASILQGWGETQYF	TGTGCCAGCATTCTACAGGGGTGGGGAGAGACCCAGTACTTC
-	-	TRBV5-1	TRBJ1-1	CASSPSGPNTEAFF	TGCGCCAGCAGCCCATCGGGGCCGAACACTGAAGCTTTCTTT
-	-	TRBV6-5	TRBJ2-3	CASRGRGGSTDTQYF	TGTGCCAGCAGGGGGAGGGGGGGGAGCACAGATACGCAGTATTTT
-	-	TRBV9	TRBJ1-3	CASSGHTDSGNTIYF	TGTGCCAGCAGCGGACATACGGACTCTGGAAACACCATATATTTT
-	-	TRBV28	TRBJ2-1	CASSPALRGTAYNEQFF	TGTGCCAGCTCACCGGCCCTCAGGGGCACGGCCTACAATGAGCAGTTCTTC
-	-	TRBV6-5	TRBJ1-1	CASSHRRTNTEAFF	TGTGCCAGCAGTCACAGACGGACAAACACTGAAGCTTTCTTT
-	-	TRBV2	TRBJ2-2	CASSGQPTGELFF	TGTGCCAGCAGTGGACAGCCCACCGGGGAGCTGTTTTTT
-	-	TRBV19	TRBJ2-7	CASRRTADSYEQYF	TGTGCCAGCAGACGGACGGCGGACTCCTACGAGCAGTACTTC
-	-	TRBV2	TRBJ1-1	CASSYAGTEAFF	TGTGCCAGCAGCTACGCGGGAACTGAAGCTTTCTTT
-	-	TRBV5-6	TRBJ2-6	CASSLGGGANVLTF	TGTGCCAGCAGCTTGGGGGGCGGGGCCAACGTCCTGACTTTC
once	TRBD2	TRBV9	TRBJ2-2	CASSVALAGNTGELFF	TGTGCCAGCAGCGTAGCGCTAGCGGGTAACACCGGGGAGCTGTTTTTT
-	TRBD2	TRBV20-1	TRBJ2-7	CSASGTTQYSYEQYF	TGCAGTGCTAGTGGGACTACACAATACTCCTACGAGCAGTACTTC
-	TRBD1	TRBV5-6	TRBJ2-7	CASRERGTGAPEQYF	TGTGCCAGCAGGGAAAGGGGGACAGGGGCGCCCGAGCAGTACTTC
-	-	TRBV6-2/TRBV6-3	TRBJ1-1	CASSLQEGRNMNTEAFF	TGTGCCAGCAGTCTACAAGAGGGCAGAAACATGAACACTGAAGCTTTCTTT
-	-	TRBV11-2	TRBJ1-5	CASSPVSGGNQPQHF	TGTGCCAGCAGCCCTGTTAGTGGAGGGAATCAGCCCCAGCATTTT
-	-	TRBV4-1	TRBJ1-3	CASSQALLTSGNTIYF	TGCGCCAGCAGCCAAGCCCTGCTTACCTCTGGAAACACCATATATTTT
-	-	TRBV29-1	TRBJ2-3	CSVEFGQPSTDTQYF	TGCAGCGTTGAATTTGGCCAACCTAGCACAGATACGCAGTATTTT
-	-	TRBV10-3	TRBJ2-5	CAISEIAGPQTEETQYF	TGTGCCATCAGTGAGATTGCCGGGCCCCAGACCGAGGAGACCCAGTACTTC
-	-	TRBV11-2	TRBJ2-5	CASSQLAYQETQYF	TGTGCCAGCAGCCAGCTAGCGTACCAAGAGACCCAGTACTTC